This T cell receptor (beta chain) was retrieved from a study of shared clonotypes between healthy human individuals. Overall study: The donors, a couple of women and a few men, were aged 18 to 49. CD4 naive and memory got three plates each, CD8 naive two, CD8 memory one. Findings of the study overall: Clonotypes which were not shared had lower generation probabilities than clonotypes that all four donors shared.

Germline-derived CDR1 and CDR2 are SGHTA and FQGNSA. The CDR3 runs 16 residues. V shed 5 bases and J shed 0 bases, with 15 bases lying between them. On this clone: What it binds is not known.

The authors split each subset's genomic DNA evenly across several immunoSEQ plates. Assay: immunoSEQ multiplex PCR; the TCRdb copy retains only in-frame clones and omits some. The sample consists of around 720,000 clones, about three quarters of them appearing once. The origin of this receptor is a woman aged 25-40 years in good health. The chain recombines TRBV7-2 with TRBJ2-3; tentative D call: TRBD2 (5 bases). The material sequenced was memory CD4+ T cells sorted from blood. Subset given: CD45RA-negative fraction. CDR3 DNA sequence: TGTGCCAGCAGCCGGGTAGCGCTAACTAGCACAGATACGCAGTATTTT. Amino acids: CASSRVALTSTDTQYF.